This TCR beta chain was sequenced in a study of cytotoxic CD8 clonotypes in ibrutinib-treated CLL. This clone was seen a single time. Trimming removed 5 bases at V and 9 bases at J, with 19 bases between. CDR3 length: 14 residues. Germline loops: CDR1 MRHNA, CDR2 SNTAGT. The repertoire was sequenced with immunoSEQ multiplex PCR; TCRdb's copy has only in-frame clones and lacks some. The repertoire holds approximately 32,000 clones, with approximately 69% as singletons. The source was PBMCs, collected before ibrutinib treatment. This rearrangement joins TRBV6-4 to TRBJ1-1; D unclear. This clonotype was sampled from a human donor with chronic lymphocytic leukemia. The CDR3 DNA is TGTGCCAGCAGTCCAGGTGGGGTAGGCACCAAAGCTTTCTTT. As protein: CASSPGGVGTKAFF.